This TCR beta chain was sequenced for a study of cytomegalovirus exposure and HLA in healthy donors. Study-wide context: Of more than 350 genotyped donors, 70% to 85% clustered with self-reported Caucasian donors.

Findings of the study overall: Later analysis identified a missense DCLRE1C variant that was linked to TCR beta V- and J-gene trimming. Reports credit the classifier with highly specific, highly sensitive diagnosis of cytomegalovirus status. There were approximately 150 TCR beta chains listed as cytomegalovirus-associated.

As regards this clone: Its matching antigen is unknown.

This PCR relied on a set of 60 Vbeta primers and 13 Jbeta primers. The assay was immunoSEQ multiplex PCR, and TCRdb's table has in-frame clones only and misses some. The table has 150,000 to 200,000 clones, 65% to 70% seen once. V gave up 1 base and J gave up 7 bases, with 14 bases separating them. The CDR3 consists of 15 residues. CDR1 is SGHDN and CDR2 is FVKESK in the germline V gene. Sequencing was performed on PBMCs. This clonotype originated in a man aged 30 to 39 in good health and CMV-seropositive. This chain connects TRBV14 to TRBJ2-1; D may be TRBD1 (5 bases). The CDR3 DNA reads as TGTGCCAGCAGCCAAGCTAGATCGCCAGGGAATGAGCAGTTCTTC. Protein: CASSQARSPGNEQFF. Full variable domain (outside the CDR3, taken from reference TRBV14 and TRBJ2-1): EAGVTQFPSHSVIEKGQTVTLRCDPISGHDNLYWYRRVMGKEIKFLLHFVKESKQDESGMPNNRFLAERTGGTYSTLKVQPAELEDSGVYFCASSQARSPGNEQFFGPGTRLTVL.